The 12 T cell receptor beta chains below come from one sample, sequenced in a study of blood T cells in healthy people across ages. For the second PCR, which ran for 7 to 11 cycles, a sample-barcoded 5' primer and a J-beta primer mix were used. TCRdb reprocessed the 5' RACE reads via MiXCR and lists one record per CDR3 protein. The data contain hundreds of thousands of distinct CDR3 sequences, around 24% of them singletons. The data were also submitted as part of a second study, on T cells of mothers and their children.

The material sequenced was blood. The receptor set was obtained from a boy aged 10-17 years in good health.

The chain is built from TRBV7-8 and TRBJ1-4; TRBD1 aligns across 9 bases. The ends lost 5 bases at V and 10 bases at J; junction bases unmatched: 11. This CDR3 spans 15 amino acids. The germline V gene has CDR1 SGHVS and CDR2 FQNEAQ. CDR3 sequence: CASSGRGQGNGKLFF. Written as DNA, the CDR3 is TGTGCCAGCAGCGGGAGAGGACAGGGGAACGGAAAACTGTTTTTT.

The chain recombines TRBV12-3 or TRBV12-4 with TRBJ2-5; a weak D match, TRBD1 (6 bases). This CDR3 is 13 amino acids long. V lost 5 bases to trimming and J lost 5 bases, with 12 bases between them. CDR3 protein: CASSLDSLETQYF. DNA for the CDR3: TGTGCCAGCAGTCTGGACAGCTTGGAGACCCAGTACTTC.

This clonotype has only a few counts. The chain employs TRBV7-8 and TRBJ2-5, with 7 bases matching TRBD1. The CDR3 runs 15 residues. The germline CDR1 and CDR2 sequences are SGHVS and FQNEAQ. The J segment lost 2 bases and the V segment lost 4 bases, leaving 7 bases of the junction unmatched. The CDR3 here is CASSSRQTGQETQYF. CDR3 bases: TGTGCCAGCAGCTCCCGACAGACAGGGCAAGAGACCCAGTACTTC.

In its sample, this clonotype was seen a few times. This chain joins TRBV6-2 or TRBV6-3 and TRBJ2-1; 15 bases map to TRBD2. The germline CDR1 and CDR2 sequences are MNHEY and SVGEGT. The CDR3 is 16 residues long. The V segment lost 6 bases and the J segment 7 bases; nucleotides outside the gene matches: 7. CDR3 DNA sequence: TGTGCCAGCAGCTCCCGGACTAGCGGGGGGGGGAATGAGCAGTTCTTC. It encodes CASSSRTSGGGNEQFF.

This clonotype showed up just a few times. In DNA form, the CDR3 reads TGCAGTGCTAGGCTGGAGATCACTGAAGCTTTCTTT. The encoded protein is CSARLEITEAFF. The chain couples TRBV20-1 to TRBJ1-1; unclear D gene. V was clipped by 3 bases and J by 4 bases, with 9 bases between them. The CDR3 totals 12 residues. CDR1 DFQATT and CDR2 SNEGSKA come from the germline V gene (reference sequence).

This clonotype appeared a single time. This chain connects TRBV7-3 to TRBJ1-6; D gene uncertain. In germline, CDR1 is SGHTA, CDR2 FQGTGA. The V end lost 8 bases, the J end lost 0 bases, and 8 bases lay between the germline ends. The CDR3 extends over 14 amino acids. The CDR3 here is CASDGSSYNSPLHF. For the CDR3, the DNA is TGTGCCAGCGACGGAAGCTCCTATAATTCACCCCTCCACTTT.

This clonotype was picked up a small number of times. The chain has TRBV29-1 and TRBJ2-5, with a tentative D call TRBD1 (6 bases). The better agreement between TRBJ2-1 and the DNA end casts doubt on the J call. The CDR3 runs to 14 residues. Germline values: CDR1 SQVTM, CDR2 ANQGSEA. CDR3 bases: TGCAGCGTTGATGGTGGGTCAGGGGCCAATGAGCAGTTCTTC. Protein: CSVDGGSGANEQFF.

This clonotype was recorded once. The chain has TRBV28 and TRBJ1-3; tentatively, D is TRBD1 (5 bases). Germline lookup yields CDR1 MDHEN and CDR2 SYDVKM. This CDR3 has 15 residues. The V end lost 11 bases, the J end lost 0 bases, and 17 bases lay between the germline ends. The CDR3 sequence: CACTEGGASGNTIYF. CDR3 in DNA: TGTGCCTGCACCGAAGGCGGGGCCTCTGGAAACACCATATATTTT.

The CDR3 spells CASAFSGRANEQFF. The CDR3 DNA sequence: TGTGCCAGCGCATTTAGCGGGAGGGCCAATGAGCAGTTCTTC. The gene calls are TRBV12-3 or TRBV12-4 and TRBJ2-1; 11 nucleotides align to TRBD2. V trimming: 8 bases; J trimming: 6 bases; junction bases outside the gene matches: 6. The CDR3 is 14 residues long.

This clonotype was observed a handful of times. This chain joins TRBV4-3 and TRBJ2-5; 10 bases are shared with TRBD1. Trimming removed 1 base from V and 5 bases from J; junction bases left unmatched: 10. The V gene's germline CDR1 is LGHNA and CDR2 YSLEER. The CDR3 is made up of 17 amino acids. CDR3 DNA: TGCGCCAGCAGCCAAGTGGGTACGACAGGGGGCGGCGAGACCCAGTACTTC. This codes for CASSQVGTTGGGETQYF.

V gene TRBV29-1 combines with J gene TRBJ2-3; D is uncertain. The CDR3 has 13 residues. Trimming left V 5 bases short and J 2 bases short, with 11 bases between. CDR1 is SQVTM, CDR2 ANQGSEA, per germline. This chain's CDR3 is CSVTVWVTDTQYF. The CDR3 bases are TGCAGCGTTACAGTCTGGGTCACAGATACGCAGTATTTT.

This clonotype has just one count. One end of the junction is discordant with germline, which a read error may explain. The rearrangement uses TRBV5-1 and TRBJ1-4, with TRBD1 matching 8 bases. This CDR3 region has 14 residues. CDR1 and CDR2 from the germline V gene are SGHRS and YFSETQ. The CDR3 loop reads CVSSNGQGSEKLFF. DNA for the CDR3: TGCGTCAGCAGCAACGGACAGGGCTCCGAAAAGCTGTTTTTT.